What follows are 13 T cell receptor beta chains derived from one specimen sequenced in a study of blood T cell repertoires in COVID-19. Method: immunoSEQ multiplex PCR; TCRdb's copy keeps in-frame clones and lacks some. In the table there are roughly 86,000 clones, roughly 75% of which are singletons. The sequencing input was peripheral blood. These receptors originate from a man between 45 and 60 years old who had recovered from COVID-19.

The chain couples TRBV21-1 to TRBJ2-5; the table assigns TRBD1, which was not confirmed against the DNA. TRBV21-1 is tagged as a pseudogene. The CDR3 is made up of 15 amino acids. CDR3 amino acids: CASSSIPRGLETQYF. The CDR3 DNA sequence: TGTGCCAGCAGCAGTATCCCCAGGGGTTTAGAGACCCAGTACTTC.

The gene calls are TRBV27 and TRBJ1-5; TRBD1 matches 7 bases. Germline CDR1 MNHEY, CDR2 SMNVEV (reference sequence). The CDR3 runs 15 residues. V lost 0 bases to trimming and J lost 7 bases; unmatched junction nucleotides: 6. Here the CDR3 reads CASSLSMRGRQPQHF. CDR3 bases: TGTGCCAGCAGTTTATCGATGAGGGGGCGGCAGCCCCAGCATTTT.

V usage is TRBV2 and J usage is TRBJ1-1, with a weak D call TRBD1 (5 bases). The CDR3 loop spans 14 amino acids. The ends were cut back, 3 bases at V and 5 bases at J, with 13 bases in the middle. The germline gives CDR1 SNHLY, CDR2 FYNNEI. The CDR3 region has the DNA TGTGCCAGCAGTGATGGGGGGTTGGGGACTGAAGCTTTCTTT. It specifies CASSDGGLGTEAFF.

The J gene is TRBJ2-7, the V gene TRBV9; D is possibly TRBD2 (5 bases). The CDR3 spans 13 residues. The V end lost 0 bases, the J end lost 9 bases, and 13 bases lay between the germline ends. Germline lookup yields CDR1 SGDLS and CDR2 YYNGEE. The CDR3 DNA reads TGTGCCAGCAGCGTAGGTTTAAATGGGAGGCAGTACTTC. Protein sequence: CASSVGLNGRQYF.

The genes are TRBV19 and TRBJ1-6; unclear D gene. The V end lost 1 base, the J end lost 8 bases, and 9 bases lay between the germline ends. Germline V gene lookup returns CDR1 LNHDA and CDR2 SQIVND (reference sequence). The CDR3 runs 14 residues. The CDR3, as DNA: TGTGCCAGTAGTATAGCCGGGAAGGATTCACCCCTCCACTTT. Translating gives CASSIAGKDSPLHF.

This chain connects TRBV5-1 to TRBJ2-2; D uncertain. Trimming took 6 bases from V and 0 from J, leaving 12 bases between them. Germline values: CDR1 SGHRS, CDR2 YFSETQ. The CDR3 is made up of 15 amino acids. The CDR3 nucleotides are TGCGCCAGCAACGACGCGACTTCGAACACCGGGGAGCTGTTTTTT. Translation gives CASNDATSNTGELFF. The full variable domain, rest sourced from reference TRBV5-1 and TRBJ2-2, is KAGVTQTPRYLIKTRGQQVTLSCSPISGHRSVSWYQQTPGQGLQFLFEYFSETQRNKGNFPGRFSGRQFSNSRSEMNVSTLELGDSALYLCASNDATSNTGELFFGEGSRLTVL.

The gene calls are TRBV5-1 and TRBJ1-2; 7 nucleotides match TRBD1. V was clipped by 0 bases and J by 3 bases; unmatched bases: 5. The CDR3 sequence is 15 residues long. Germline V gene lookup returns CDR1 SGHRS and CDR2 YFSETQ. CDR3 sequence: CASSLATGDYYGYTF. DNA for the CDR3: TGCGCCAGCAGCTTGGCAACAGGGGATTACTATGGCTACACCTTC.

The chain employs TRBV7-3 and TRBJ2-1; maybe TRBD2 (5 bases). Trimming cost V 5 bases and J 5 bases, with 10 bases left between them. The CDR3 totals 13 residues. From germline, CDR1 is SGHTA and CDR2 FQGTGA. CDR3 loop: CASSLQRNNEQFF. CDR3 in DNA: TGTGCCAGCAGCCTACAGCGGAACAATGAGCAGTTCTTC.

This clone was counted only a few times. The chain combines TRBV28 with TRBJ2-7, with 11 bases aligning to TRBD2. The ends lost 2 bases at V and 3 bases at J; junction bases unmatched: 3. This CDR3 has 15 amino acids. The germline V gene has CDR1 MDHEN and CDR2 SYDVKM. CDR3 region: CASSLVAGGYYEQYF. CDR3 sequence (DNA): TGTGCCAGCAGTTTAGTAGCGGGAGGGTACTACGAGCAGTACTTC.

The chain combines TRBV7-9 with TRBJ1-5, with D perhaps matching TRBD1 (5 bases). V was shortened by 1 base and J by 6 bases, with 16 bases between the two germline ends. CDR1 and CDR2 (germline): SEHNR, FQNEAQ (reference sequence). CDR3 length: 16 residues. The CDR3 sequence: CASSLDLGGDPQPQHF. CDR3 bases: TGTGCCAGCAGCTTAGATCTGGGCGGGGACCCTCAGCCCCAGCATTTT.

The chain links TRBV24-1 to TRBJ2-7, with TRBD2 matching 14 bases. The CDR3 length is 15 residues. CDR1 is KGHDR and CDR2 is SFDVKD in the germline V gene. J lost 6 bases, V lost 5 bases, and 5 bases had no gene match. This chain's CDR3 is CATSVGTSGSGEQYF. Here the CDR3 DNA reads TGTGCCACCAGTGTCGGGACTAGCGGGAGTGGCGAGCAGTACTTC.

The chain links TRBV2 to TRBJ2-2, with D tentatively TRBD2 (7 bases). Trimming pared 5 bases from V and 6 bases from J, leaving 16 bases between. The CDR3 totals 15 residues. CDR1 is SNHLY, CDR2 FYNNEI, per germline. In DNA, the CDR3 is TGTGCCAGCAGTAGAACGGACAGCGGGGCCGGGGAGCTGTTTTTT. This translates into CASSRTDSGAGELFF.

This clone appeared a single time. The J gene is TRBJ1-6, the V gene TRBV19; D is perhaps TRBD1 (5 bases). CDR3 size: 13 residues. V was trimmed by 5 bases and J by 7 bases, leaving 9 bases between them. CDR1 and CDR2 (germline): LNHDA, SQIVND (reference sequence). The CDR3 loop is CASSLTANSPLHF. CDR3 DNA: TGTGCCAGTAGTTTGACAGCGAATTCACCCCTCCACTTT. The entire variable domain, with the rest obtained from reference TRBV19 and TRBJ1-6, is as follows: DGGITQSPKYLFRKEGQNVTLSCEQNLNHDAMYWYRQDPGQGLRLIYYSQIVNDFQKGDIAEGYSVSREKKESFPLTVTSAQKNPTAFYLCASSLTANSPLHFGNGTRLTVT.